These 12 T cell receptor beta chains were sequenced from one sample in a study of regulatory T cells in long-lasting Graves disease. The time point here: persistent/refractory GD, antithyroid drugs over 5 years with positive TRAb. The TCR library was made from RNA extracted from PBMCs. Researchers made TCR beta libraries by using iRepertoire HTBI primers and running Arm-PCR on CDR3 regions. MiXCR was run by TCRdb on the multiplex PCR reads, yielding one entry per CDR3 protein. This sample has 300,000 to 350,000 distinct CDR3 sequences, with roughly 21% found just once. The sequencing here drew on peripheral blood mononuclear cells (PBMCs), taken when the disease was refractory, from a patient treated with antithyroid drugs. These receptors originate from a female donor with Graves disease.

The genes are TRBV2 and TRBJ1-5, with 11 bases fitting TRBD1. The ends lost 6 bases at V and 11 bases at J; junction bases unmatched: 6. Germline assignment: CDR1 SNHLY and CDR2 FYNNEI. The CDR3 covers 13 residues. The CDR3 spells CASRPGQGETQHF. The CDR3 coding sequence is TGTGCCAGCAGACCGGGACAGGGGGAGACCCAGCATTTT. Using reference TRBV2 and TRBJ1-5 for the parts outside the CDR3, the full variable domain is EPEVTQTPSHQVTQMGQEVILRCVPISNHLYFYWYRQILGQKVEFLVSFYNNEISEKSEIFDDQFSVERPDGSNFTLKIRSTKLEDSAMYFCASRPGQGETQHFGDGTRLSIL.

There are many counts of this clonotype. This chain links TRBV2 with TRBJ1-1; the match to TRBD1 covers 8 bases. Germline-derived CDR1 and CDR2 are SNHLY and FYNNEI. Trimming at V came to 4 bases and at J to 5 bases, leaving 15 bases not matched to a gene. This CDR3 has 17 amino acids. CDR3 bases: TGTGCCAGCAGTGGGTCCGGGACAGGACGAAACCGGACTGAAGCTTTCTTT. This sequence encodes CASSGSGTGRNRTEAFF.

The chain joins TRBV4-2 to TRBJ2-2; a weak D match, TRBD1 (5 bases). V lost 2 bases to trimming and J lost 1 base, with 11 bases between them. Germline CDR1 reads LGHNA; CDR2 reads YNFKEQ. This CDR3 has 16 residues. The CDR3 region is CASSQQTGENTGELFF. The CDR3 DNA reads as TGTGCCAGCAGCCAACAAACAGGCGAGAACACCGGGGAGCTGTTTTTT.

This clonotype was seen a few times. Germline and junction disagree at one end, which may indicate a read error. This chain links TRBV20-1 with TRBJ2-7; tentatively, D is TRBD1 or TRBD2 (6 bases each). The CDR3 runs to 14 residues. The germline CDR1 and CDR2 sequences are DFQATT and SNEGSKA (reference sequence). The CDR3 spells CSARVNRAAGEQYF. Here the CDR3 DNA reads TGCAGTGCAAGAGTAAACAGGGCGGCGGGGGAGCAGTACTTC.

The table lists this clonotype with a few counts. The DNA for the CDR3 is TGTGCCAGTAGTATGACGATGGGCAGAGGCAAAAACATTCAGTACTTC. This codes for CASSMTMGRGKNIQYF. This chain connects TRBV19 to TRBJ2-4, with D unclear. The length of the CDR3 is 16 residues. Germline V CDR1 and CDR2: LNHDA, SQIVND (reference sequence). The V gene lost 3 bases and the J gene lost 3 bases, with 15 bases spanning the gap.

This clonotype has just one count. The genes are TRBV29-1 and TRBJ2-3; D is undetermined. The V end was cut by 3 bases, the J end by 2 bases, with 6 bases between. The CDR3 spans 12 residues. Germline V gives CDR1 SQVTM, CDR2 ANQGSEA. The CDR3 here is CSVDDNTDTQYF. CDR3 nucleotide sequence: TGCAGCGTTGACGATAACACAGATACGCAGTATTTT.

This clonotype has more than one count but fewer than ten. The J gene is TRBJ2-5, the V gene TRBV10-3, with 7 bases that match TRBD2. This CDR3 spans 13 amino acids. The ends lost 6 bases at V and 0 bases at J; junction bases unmatched: 1. Germline assignment: CDR1 ENHRY and CDR2 SYGVKD. CDR3 region: CAIRAGDQETQYF. The CDR3, as DNA: TGTGCCATCAGGGCGGGGGACCAAGAGACCCAGTACTTC.

This clonotype has a count of ten or more. The CDR3 is CASSLELAGGRETQYF. As DNA, the CDR3 is TGTGCCAGCAGCTTAGAACTAGCGGGAGGCAGGGAGACCCAGTACTTC. V and J are TRBV7-8 and TRBJ2-5; 12 bases agree with TRBD2. CDR3 length: 16 amino acids. CDR1 is SGHVS and CDR2 is FQNEAQ in the germline V gene. V was pared by 1 base and J by 5 bases, with 5 bases of the junction left unmatched.

This clonotype has a handful of counts. V usage is TRBV4-1 and J usage is TRBJ2-7; D is uncertain. CDR3 length equals 14 residues. V lost 2 bases and J lost 3, with 11 bases in between. Germline lookup yields CDR1 MGHRA and CDR2 YSYEKL. CDR3 nucleotides: TGCGCCAGCAGCCAAATCCCGACGAACTACGAGCAGTACTTC. This encodes CASSQIPTNYEQYF.

In this sample, this clonotype turned up many times. V and J are TRBV28 and TRBJ2-4; no firm D call. V was trimmed by 6 bases and J by 7 bases, leaving 16 bases between them. The V gene's germline CDR1 is MDHEN and CDR2 SYDVKM. This CDR3 is built from 14 residues. In nucleotides, the CDR3 is TGTGCCAGCAGCCACTGGGTGGGTTTGAACATTCAGTACTTC. Protein product: CASSHWVGLNIQYF.

There are many counts of this clonotype. J is TRBJ1-1 and V is TRBV15; D is undetermined. The CDR3 totals 16 residues. The germline CDR1 and CDR2 sequences are LNHNV and YYDKDF (reference sequence). Trimming stripped 0 bases from V and 2 bases from J, with 13 bases between. The DNA of the CDR3 is TGTGCCACCAGCAGAGATACCTGGGTGGCCAACACTGAAGCTTTCTTT. Its protein product is CATSRDTWVANTEAFF.

The chain joins TRBV6-2 or TRBV6-3 to TRBJ2-3, with 8 bases aligning to TRBD1. The J segment lost 5 bases and the V segment lost 9 bases, leaving 10 bases of the junction unmatched. Germline CDR1 is MNHEY and CDR2 is SVGEGT. The CDR3 covers 14 residues. The DNA for the CDR3 is TGTGCCAGTAAGGAACCGGGACAGGAAGATACGCAGTATTTT. Encoded protein: CASKEPGQEDTQYF.